This T cell receptor (beta chain) was obtained from a study of shared clonotypes between healthy human individuals. Looking at the study overall: The study enrolled a couple of women and a few men aged 18 to 49. Study findings and constraints: Clonotype sharing among the donors was expected to vary with sequencing depth.

Trimming cost V 8 bases and J 6 bases, with 16 bases left between them. The length of the CDR3 is 13 residues. Germline values: CDR1 SNHLY, CDR2 FYNNEI. CD45RO-negative, CCR7-selected cells formed the naive CD8 fraction, which excluded terminally differentiated effector memory CD45RA+ cells. Each sample came from a Caucasian adult donor living in Nashville, Tennessee. Libraries were prepared by immunoSEQ multiplex PCR; TCRdb keeps only in-frame clonotypes and omits some of them. The data contain about 1,900,000 clones, about 95% of them singletons. About this clone: The antigen remains undetermined.

Sample: naive CD8+ T cells sorted from blood. The clonotype was recovered from a man aged 18 to 30 in good health. The chain is built from TRBV2 and TRBJ1-2; possible D gene TRBD1, 6 bases. CDR3 sequence: CASGGEEWDGYTF. The CDR3 DNA follows: TGTGCCAGCGGGGGCGAGGAGTGGGATGGCTACACCTTC. Looking up the rest from reference TRBV2 and TRBJ1-2 gives the full variable domain: EPEVTQTPSHQVTQMGQEVILRCVPISNHLYFYWYRQILGQKVEFLVSFYNNEISEKSEIFDDQFSVERPDGSNFTLKIRSTKLEDSAMYFCASGGEEWDGYTFGSGTRLTVV.